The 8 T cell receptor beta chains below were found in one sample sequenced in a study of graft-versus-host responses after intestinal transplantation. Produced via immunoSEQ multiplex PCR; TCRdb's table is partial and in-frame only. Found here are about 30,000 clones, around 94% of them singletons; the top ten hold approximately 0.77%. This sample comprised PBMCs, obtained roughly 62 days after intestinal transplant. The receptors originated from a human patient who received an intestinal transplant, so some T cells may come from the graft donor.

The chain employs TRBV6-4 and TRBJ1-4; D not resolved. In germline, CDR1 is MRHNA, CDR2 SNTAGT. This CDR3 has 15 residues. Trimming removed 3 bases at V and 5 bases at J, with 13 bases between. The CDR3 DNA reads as TGTGCCAGCAGTGAACACAGCTACCCAAATGAAAAACTGTTTTTT. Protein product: CASSEHSYPNEKLFF.

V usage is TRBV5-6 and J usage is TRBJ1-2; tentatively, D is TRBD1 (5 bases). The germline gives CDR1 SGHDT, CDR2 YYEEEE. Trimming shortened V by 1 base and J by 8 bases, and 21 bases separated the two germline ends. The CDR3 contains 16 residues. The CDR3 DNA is TGTGCCAGCAGCTTGTGGCCCCCTCTCTCGGGGGGAGGCTACACCTTC. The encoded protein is CASSLWPPLSGGGYTF.

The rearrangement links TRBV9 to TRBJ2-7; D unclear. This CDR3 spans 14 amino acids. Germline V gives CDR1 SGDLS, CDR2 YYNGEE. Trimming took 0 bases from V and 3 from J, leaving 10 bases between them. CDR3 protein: CASSVGGADYEQYF. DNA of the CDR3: TGTGCCAGCAGCGTAGGCGGAGCTGACTACGAGCAGTACTTC.

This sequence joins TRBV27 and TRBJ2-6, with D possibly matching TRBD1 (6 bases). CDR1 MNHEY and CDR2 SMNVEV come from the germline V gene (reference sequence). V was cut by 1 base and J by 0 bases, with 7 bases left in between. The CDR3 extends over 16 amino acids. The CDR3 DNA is TGTGCCAGCAGTTTATTACAGGGCTCTGGGGCCAACGTCCTGACTTTC. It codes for CASSLLQGSGANVLTF.

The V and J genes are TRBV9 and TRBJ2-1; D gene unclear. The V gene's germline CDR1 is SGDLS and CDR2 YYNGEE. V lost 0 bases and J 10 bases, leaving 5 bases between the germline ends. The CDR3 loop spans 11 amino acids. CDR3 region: CASSVGGEQFF. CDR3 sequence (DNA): TGTGCCAGCAGCGTAGGAGGAGAGCAGTTCTTC. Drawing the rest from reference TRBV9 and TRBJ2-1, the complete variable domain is DSGVTQTPKHLITATGQRVTLRCSPRSGDLSVYWYQQSLDQGLQFLIQYYNGEERAKGNILERFSAQQFPDLHSELNLSSLELGDSALYFCASSVGGEQFFGPGTRLTVL.

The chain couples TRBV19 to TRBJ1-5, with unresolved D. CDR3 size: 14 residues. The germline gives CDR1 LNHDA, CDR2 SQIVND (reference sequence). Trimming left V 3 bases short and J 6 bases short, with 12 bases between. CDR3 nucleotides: TGTGCCAGTAGTATGGCGCCAATTGGTCAGCCCCAGCATTTT. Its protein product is CASSMAPIGQPQHF.

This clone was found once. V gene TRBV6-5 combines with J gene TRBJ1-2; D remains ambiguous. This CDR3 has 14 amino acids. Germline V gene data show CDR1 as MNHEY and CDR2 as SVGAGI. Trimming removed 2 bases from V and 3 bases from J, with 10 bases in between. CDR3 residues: CASSYGGRDYGYTF. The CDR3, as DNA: TGTGCCAGCAGTTACGGAGGGCGGGACTATGGCTACACCTTC.

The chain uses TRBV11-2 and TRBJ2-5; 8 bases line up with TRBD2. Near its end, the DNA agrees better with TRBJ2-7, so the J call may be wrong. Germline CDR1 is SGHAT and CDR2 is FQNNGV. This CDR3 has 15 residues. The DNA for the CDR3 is TGTGCCAGCAGCTTAGATTGGGGCGGGGGGTACGAGCAGTACTTC. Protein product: CASSLDWGGGYEQYF.